This TCR beta chain was identified during a study of cytomegalovirus exposure and HLA in healthy donors. With 60 Vbeta and 13 Jbeta primers, the PCR was carried out. Generated by immunoSEQ multiplex PCR, the TCRdb table keeps only in-frame clones and is missing some. The profile shows about 93,000 clones, approximately 81% of them singletons. The V end lost 4 bases, the J end lost 1 base, and 10 bases lay between the germline ends. The CDR3 has 15 residues. Germline V gives CDR1 MGHRA, CDR2 YSYEKL. A word on this clone: What it recognizes is unknown.

General study findings and limits: Analysis was carried out at a later point, and it linked a missense DCLRE1C variant to TCR beta V- and J-gene trimming. In an earlier analysis, in around 590 donors, most V segments appeared productive either ~87% or ~30% of the time.

What was sequenced was PBMCs. This TCR came from a woman aged 40 to 50 in good health and CMV-seronegative. The J gene is TRBJ2-2, the V gene TRBV4-1; possibly TRBD1 for D (6 bases). CDR3 amino acids: CASSLIGGNTGELFF. CDR3 DNA sequence: TGCGCCAGCAGCCTTATAGGGGGGAACACCGGGGAGCTGTTTTTT.